A selection of T cell receptor beta chains follows, all from one sample in a study of blood T cell repertoires in COVID-19. Clones were read by immunoSEQ multiplex PCR, and TCRdb kept only the in-frame ones, dropping some. The table lists hundreds of thousands of clones, about 79% of them singletons. Sequencing was performed on peripheral blood. The source is a woman older than 75 with acute or convalescent COVID-19. Both conserved end residues are part of each CDR3. The D gene is left open where the match is weak. The listing skips clone size in some rows; elsewhere it reads once, few, many or a size class.

TRBJ1-2,TRBD1,TRBV30,-,CAWSPRGELYGYTF,TGTGCCTGGAGTCCCAGGGGGGAACTATATGGCTACACCTTC
TRBJ2-7,TRBD1,TRBV9,-,CASSARDRVYEQYF,TGTGCCAGCAGCGCCCGGGACAGGGTCTACGAGCAGTACTTC
TRBJ1-5,TRBD1,TRBV19,few,CASRGGQGASSNQPQHF,TGTGCCAGTCGGGGTGGGCAGGGGGCTTCAAGCAATCAGCCCCAGCATTTT
TRBJ1-4,-,TRBV7-8,-,CASSLVPTTNEKLFF,TGTGCCAGCAGCTTAGTGCCTACAACTAATGAAAAACTGTTTTTT
TRBJ1-4,-,TRBV28,-,CASSFGGSNEKLFF,TGTGCCAGCAGTTTCGGGGGGTCTAATGAAAAACTGTTTTTT
TRBJ2-5,-,TRBV19,-,CASSIDQQGGKTQYF,TGTGCCAGTAGTATAGATCAACAGGGGGGGAAGACCCAGTACTTC
TRBJ2-2,TRBD1,TRBV27,-,CASRGQPTGELFF,TGTGCCAGCAGGGGACAGCCCACCGGGGAGCTGTTTTTT
TRBJ2-5,-,TRBV27,once,CASRGYGRGPQETQYF,TGTGCCAGCAGGGGCTATGGGCGGGGACCCCAAGAGACCCAGTACTTC
TRBJ2-2,-,TRBV7-3,-,CASSSPNTGELFF,TGTGCCAGCAGCTCCCCAAACACCGGGGAGCTGTTTTTT
TRBJ2-7,-,TRBV6-2/TRBV6-3,-,CASSHSGTFLWEQYF,TGTGCCAGCAGCCACTCCGGGACATTTTTATGGGAGCAGTACTTC
TRBJ2-3,-,TRBV30,-,CAWSDRGVTQYF,TGTGCCTGGAGTGATCGAGGAGTTACGCAGTATTTT
TRBJ2-3,-,TRBV2,-,CASSERLITRQYF,TGTGCCAGCAGTGAGAGACTAATAACACGGCAGTATTTT
TRBJ1-2,-,TRBV5-1,-,CASSLAPGGKSGYTF,TGCGCCAGCAGCTTGGCACCCGGGGGGAAGTCTGGCTACACCTTC
TRBJ2-7,TRBD2,TRBV7-2,-,CASSRSGTSYYEQYF,TGTGCCAGCAGTCGGTCCGGGACTAGCTACTACGAGCAGTACTTC
TRBJ2-1,-,TRBV19,once,CASTLDSLFYNEQFF,TGTGCCAGTACCCTGGACTCCCTATTTTACAATGAGCAGTTCTTC
TRBJ1-1,-,TRBV19,-,CASRDTENTEAFF,TGTGCCAGTAGGGATACAGAGAACACTGAAGCTTTCTTT
TRBJ1-6,TRBD1,TRBV4-2,-,CASSQDNRGDSPLHF,TGTGCCAGCAGCCAAGATAACAGGGGAGATTCACCCCTCCACTTT
TRBJ2-3,TRBD2,TRBV4-1,-,CASSQDRGGEAGVSDTQYF,TGCGCCAGCAGCCAAGATCGTGGAGGGGAAGCGGGGGTGAGTGATACGCAGTATTTT
TRBJ1-6,-,TRBV15,-,CATSRDIGGGTPLHF,TGTGCCACCAGCAGAGATATAGGGGGTGGGACACCCCTCCACTTT
TRBJ1-1,TRBD1,TRBV28,once,CAGTGGGGTEAFF,TGTGCCGGGACAGGGGGAGGAGGCACTGAAGCTTTCTTT
TRBJ2-7,TRBD2,TRBV28,-,CASSSPGLKLGQYF,TGTGCCAGCAGTTCCCCGGGACTAAAGCTCGGGCAGTACTTC
TRBJ2-4,-,TRBV2,few,CASREGLAKNIQYF,TGTGCCAGCAGAGAAGGGCTAGCCAAAAACATTCAGTACTTC
TRBJ2-1,TRBD1,TRBV3-1/TRBV3-2,few,CASSQDRQGPGNEQFF,TGTGCCAGCAGCCAAGATAGACAGGGGCCGGGCAATGAGCAGTTCTTC
TRBJ2-7,TRBD1,TRBV28,few,CASGTGEQYF,TGTGCAAGTGGGACAGGCGAGCAGTACTTC
TRBJ1-1,-,TRBV2,-,CATSSTPNTEAFF,TGTGCCACTTCGTCGACACCGAACACTGAAGCTTTCTTT
TRBJ2-1,TRBD2,TRBV5-1,-,CASSRTSGGQEQFF,TGCGCCAGCAGCCGGACTAGCGGGGGGCAAGAGCAGTTCTTC
TRBJ2-5,-,TRBV18,once,CASSPLAGETQYF,TGTGCCAGCTCACCACTAGCCGGAGAGACCCAGTACTTC
TRBJ2-7,-,TRBV4-1,-,CASSQDGWSHEQYF,TGCGCCAGCAGCCAAGATGGCTGGTCCCACGAGCAGTACTTC
TRBJ1-5,-,TRBV19,-,CASSIGGGNGNQPQHF,TGTGCCAGTAGTATTGGCGGGGGAAACGGCAATCAGCCCCAGCATTTT
TRBJ2-1,TRBD2,TRBV19,-,CASSIWISGGNEQFF,TGTGCCAGTAGTATTTGGATTAGCGGGGGTAATGAGCAGTTCTTC
TRBJ2-7,TRBD2,TRBV2,-,CASRPPTSGASYEQYF,TGTGCCAGCAGACCTCCTACTAGCGGGGCCTCCTACGAGCAGTACTTC
TRBJ1-3,-,TRBV7-9,-,CASSLRTFGNTIYF,TGTGCCAGCAGCTTACGGACATTCGGAAACACCATATATTTT
TRBJ1-2,-,TRBV28,-,CASSRYGYTF,TGTGCCAGCAGCCGCTATGGCTACACCTTC
TRBJ1-4,-,TRBV12-3/TRBV12-4,-,CASSIGGVSLFF,TGTGCCAGCAGCATAGGGGGGGTGAGTCTGTTTTTT
TRBJ1-4,-,TRBV4-1,-,CASSQDIGYTNEKLFF,TGCGCCAGCAGCCAAGATATCGGGTATACTAATGAAAAACTGTTTTTT
TRBJ2-2,TRBD1,TRBV12-3/TRBV12-4,-,CASRSGGTGELFF,TGTGCCAGCAGGTCAGGGGGCACCGGGGAGCTGTTTTTT
TRBJ1-1,-,TRBV6-5,-,CASIISGLSTEAFF,TGTGCCAGCATAATTTCAGGGTTAAGCACTGAAGCTTTCTTT
TRBJ2-1,TRBD1,TRBV2,-,CASSEAGKGALDEQFF,TGTGCCAGCAGTGAAGCCGGAAAGGGGGCTCTGGATGAGCAGTTCTTC
TRBJ2-5,TRBD1,TRBV29-1,-,CSVGDRDGTQYF,TGCAGCGTCGGGGACAGGGATGGGACCCAGTACTTC
TRBJ2-1,-,TRBV29-1,-,CSVELGGQGKNNEQFF,TGCAGCGTTGAACTAGGGGGTCAGGGGAAGAATAATGAGCAGTTCTTC
TRBJ1-2,-,TRBV4-2,-,CASSQDSLNTYGYTF,TGTGCCAGCAGCCAAGATTCCCTTAACACCTATGGCTACACCTTC
TRBJ1-4,TRBD1,TRBV6-5,-,CASSSRGATNEKLFF,TGTGCCAGCAGTAGCAGGGGGGCAACTAATGAAAAACTGTTTTTT
TRBJ1-5,-,TRBV6-6,-,CASSYEANQPQHF,TGTGCCAGCAGTTACGAGGCCAATCAGCCCCAGCATTTT
TRBJ2-7,-,TRBV2,-,CASSSQRGTVYEQYF,TGTGCCAGCAGTTCCCAAAGGGGTACGGTGTACGAGCAGTACTTC
TRBJ2-1,-,TRBV18,-,CASSSQTGRSEQFF,TGTGCCAGCTCATCCCAAACGGGGAGAAGTGAGCAGTTCTTC
TRBJ2-1,TRBD2,TRBV5-4,-,CASTSQKWGGNEQFF,TGTGCCAGCACCTCACAGAAGTGGGGGGGCAATGAGCAGTTCTTC
TRBJ1-1,-,TRBV4-2,-,CASSNRAGVNTEAFF,TGTGCCAGCAGTAACCGGGCAGGGGTGAACACTGAAGCTTTCTTT
TRBJ1-1,-,TRBV6-1,-,CASSDGGWGTEAFF,TGTGCCAGCAGTGACGGGGGATGGGGCACTGAAGCTTTCTTT